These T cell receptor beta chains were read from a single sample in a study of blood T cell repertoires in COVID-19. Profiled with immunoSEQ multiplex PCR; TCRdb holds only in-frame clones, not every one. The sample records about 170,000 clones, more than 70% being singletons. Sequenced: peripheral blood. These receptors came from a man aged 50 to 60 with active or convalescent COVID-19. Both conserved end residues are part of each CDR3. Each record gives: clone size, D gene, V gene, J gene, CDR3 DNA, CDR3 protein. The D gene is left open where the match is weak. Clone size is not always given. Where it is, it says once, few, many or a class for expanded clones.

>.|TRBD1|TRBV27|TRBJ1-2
TGTGCCAGCAGTTTGGGACAGGCGGGCTATGGCTACACCTTC
CASSLGQAGYGYTF
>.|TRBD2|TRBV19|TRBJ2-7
TGTGCCAGTAGTGAAAGTTCGGGAGGACGCCCCTACGAGCAGTACTTC
CASSESSGGRPYEQYF
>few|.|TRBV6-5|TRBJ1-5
TGTGCCAGCTCGTCGATGTCAGATCAGCCCCAGCATTTT
CASSSMSDQPQHF
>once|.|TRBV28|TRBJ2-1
TGTGCCAGCAGTTCAGGGAACTCGGCCTACAATGAGCAGTTCTTC
CASSSGNSAYNEQFF
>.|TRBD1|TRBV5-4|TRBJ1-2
TGTGCCAGCAGCTTAGGACAGGGGAACTATGGCTACACCTTC
CASSLGQGNYGYTF
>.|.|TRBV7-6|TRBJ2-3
TGTGCCAGCAGCTCCTTCTTTTCCTTTATAAAAGAGGATACGCAGTATTTT
CASSSFFSFIKEDTQYF
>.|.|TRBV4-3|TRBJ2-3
TGCGCCAGCAGCCAAGGGGGGGGGCACCGCACAGATACGCAGTATTTT
CASSQGGGHRTDTQYF
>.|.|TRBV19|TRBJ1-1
TGTGCCAGCAGCGTGGCGAACACTGAAGCTTTCTTT
CASSVANTEAFF
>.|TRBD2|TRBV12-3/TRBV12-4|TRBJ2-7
TGTGCCACCCAGACTAGCGGGTTACACGAGCAGTACTTC
CATQTSGLHEQYF
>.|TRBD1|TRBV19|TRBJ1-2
TGTGCCAGTGAGGACAGGGGGCAGTTTGGCTACACCTTC
CASEDRGQFGYTF
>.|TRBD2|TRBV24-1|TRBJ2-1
TGTGCCACCAGTGAACCAACTAGCGGGAGGGACGATGAGCAGTTCTTC
CATSEPTSGRDDEQFF